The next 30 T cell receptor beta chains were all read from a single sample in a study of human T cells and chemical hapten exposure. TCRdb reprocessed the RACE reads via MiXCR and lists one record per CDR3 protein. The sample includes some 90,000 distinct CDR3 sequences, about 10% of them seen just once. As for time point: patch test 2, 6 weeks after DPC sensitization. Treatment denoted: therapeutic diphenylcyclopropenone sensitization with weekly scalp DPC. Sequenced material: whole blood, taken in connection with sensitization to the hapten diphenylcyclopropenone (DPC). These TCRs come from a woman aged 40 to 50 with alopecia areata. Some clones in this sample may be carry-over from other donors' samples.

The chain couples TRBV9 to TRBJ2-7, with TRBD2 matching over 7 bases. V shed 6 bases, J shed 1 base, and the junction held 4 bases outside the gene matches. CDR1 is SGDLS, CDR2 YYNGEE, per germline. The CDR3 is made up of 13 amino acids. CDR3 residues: CASNGGGSYEQYF. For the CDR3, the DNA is TGTGCCAGCAACGGCGGGGGTTCCTACGAGCAGTACTTC.

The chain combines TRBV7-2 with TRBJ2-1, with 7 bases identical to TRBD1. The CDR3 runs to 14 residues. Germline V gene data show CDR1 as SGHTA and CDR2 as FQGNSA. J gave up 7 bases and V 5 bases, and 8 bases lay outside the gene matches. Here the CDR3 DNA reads TGTGCCAGCAGCCCAAGACAGGGAAGGAATGAGCAGTTCTTC. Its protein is CASSPRQGRNEQFF. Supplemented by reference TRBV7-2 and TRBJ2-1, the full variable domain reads GAGVSQSPSNKVTEKGKDVELRCDPISGHTALYWYRQSLGQGLEFLIYFQGNSAPDKSGLPSDRFSAERTGGSVSTLTIQRTQQEDSAVYLCASSPRQGRNEQFFGPGTRLTVL.

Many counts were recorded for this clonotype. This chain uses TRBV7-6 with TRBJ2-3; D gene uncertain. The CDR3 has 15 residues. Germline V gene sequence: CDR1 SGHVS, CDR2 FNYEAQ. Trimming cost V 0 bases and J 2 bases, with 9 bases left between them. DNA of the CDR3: TGTGCCAGCAGCTTAGCGGACGGACCCACAGATACGCAGTATTTT. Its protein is CASSLADGPTDTQYF.

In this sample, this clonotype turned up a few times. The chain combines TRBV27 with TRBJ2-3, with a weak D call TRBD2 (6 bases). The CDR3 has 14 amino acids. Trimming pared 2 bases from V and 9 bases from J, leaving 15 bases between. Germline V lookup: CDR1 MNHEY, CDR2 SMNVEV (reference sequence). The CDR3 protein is CASSLDRAAGTQYF. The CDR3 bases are TGTGCCAGCAGTTTAGATAGAGCCGCGGGGACGCAGTATTTT.

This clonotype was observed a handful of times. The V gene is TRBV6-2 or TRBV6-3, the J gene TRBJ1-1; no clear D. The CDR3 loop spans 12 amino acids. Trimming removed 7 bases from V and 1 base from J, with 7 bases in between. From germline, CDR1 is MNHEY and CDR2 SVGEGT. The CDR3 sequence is CASKWGNTEAFF. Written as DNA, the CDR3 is TGTGCCAGCAAGTGGGGGAACACTGAAGCTTTCTTT.

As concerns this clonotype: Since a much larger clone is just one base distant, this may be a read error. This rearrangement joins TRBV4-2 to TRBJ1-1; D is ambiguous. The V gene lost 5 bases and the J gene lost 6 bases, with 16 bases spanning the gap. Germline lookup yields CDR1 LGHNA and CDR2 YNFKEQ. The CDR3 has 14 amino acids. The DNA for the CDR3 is TGTGCCAGCAGCGTCCAATTCGAGGGCGCTGAAGCTTTCTTT. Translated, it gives CASSVQFEGAEAFF.

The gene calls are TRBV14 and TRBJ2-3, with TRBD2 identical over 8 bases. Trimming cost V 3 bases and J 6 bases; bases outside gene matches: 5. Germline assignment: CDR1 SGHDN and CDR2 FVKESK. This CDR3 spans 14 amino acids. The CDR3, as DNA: TGTGCCAGCAGCCAGCGCGGGGGGCCGGATACGCAGTATTTT. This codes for CASSQRGGPDTQYF.

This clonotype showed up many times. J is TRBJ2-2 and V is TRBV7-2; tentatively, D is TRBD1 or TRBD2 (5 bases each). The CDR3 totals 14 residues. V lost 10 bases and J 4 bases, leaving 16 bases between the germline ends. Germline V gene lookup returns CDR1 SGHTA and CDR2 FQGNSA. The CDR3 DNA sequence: TGTGCCACGCAATTGGCAGGGACCACCGGGGAGCTGTTTTTT. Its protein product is CATQLAGTTGELFF.

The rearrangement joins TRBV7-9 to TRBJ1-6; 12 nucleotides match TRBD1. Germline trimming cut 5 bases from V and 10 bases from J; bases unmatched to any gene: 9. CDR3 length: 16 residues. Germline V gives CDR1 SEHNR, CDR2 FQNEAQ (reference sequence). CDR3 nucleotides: TGTGCCAGCAGCCTCCGGGACAGGGGGCGCGGGTCACCCCTCCACTTT. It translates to CASSLRDRGRGSPLHF.

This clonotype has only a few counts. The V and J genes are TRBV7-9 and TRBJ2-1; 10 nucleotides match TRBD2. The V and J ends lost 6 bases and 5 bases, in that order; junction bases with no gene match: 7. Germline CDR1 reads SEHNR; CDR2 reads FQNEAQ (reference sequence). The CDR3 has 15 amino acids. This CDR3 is CASRSSGGVDNEQFF. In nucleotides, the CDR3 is TGTGCCAGCAGATCAAGCGGGGGGGTGGACAATGAGCAGTTCTTC.

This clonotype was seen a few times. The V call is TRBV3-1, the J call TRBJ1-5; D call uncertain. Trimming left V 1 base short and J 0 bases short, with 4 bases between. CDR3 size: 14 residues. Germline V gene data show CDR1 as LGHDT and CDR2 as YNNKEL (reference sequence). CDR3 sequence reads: CASSQGHSNQPQHF. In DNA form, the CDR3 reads TGTGCCAGCAGCCAAGGTCATAGCAATCAGCCCCAGCATTTT.

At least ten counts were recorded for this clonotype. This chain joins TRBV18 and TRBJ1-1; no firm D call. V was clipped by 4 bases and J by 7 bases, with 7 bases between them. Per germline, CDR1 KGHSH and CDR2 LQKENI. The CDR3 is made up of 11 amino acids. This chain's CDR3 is CASSLKDEAFF. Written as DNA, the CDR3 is TGTGCCAGCTCACTAAAAGATGAAGCTTTCTTT.

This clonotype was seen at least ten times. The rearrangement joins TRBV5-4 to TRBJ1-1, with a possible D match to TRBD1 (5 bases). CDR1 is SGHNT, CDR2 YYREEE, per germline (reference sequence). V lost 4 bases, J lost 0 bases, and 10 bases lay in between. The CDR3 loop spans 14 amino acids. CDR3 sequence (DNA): TGTGCCAGCAGCACGGGACGGATGAACACTGAAGCTTTCTTT. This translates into CASSTGRMNTEAFF.

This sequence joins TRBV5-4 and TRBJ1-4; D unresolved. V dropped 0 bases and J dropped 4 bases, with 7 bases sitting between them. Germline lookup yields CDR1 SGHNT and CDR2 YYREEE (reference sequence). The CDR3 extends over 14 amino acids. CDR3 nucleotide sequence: TGTGCCAGCAGCTTGGATGGTTTTAATGAAAAACTGTTTTTT. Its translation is CASSLDGFNEKLFF.

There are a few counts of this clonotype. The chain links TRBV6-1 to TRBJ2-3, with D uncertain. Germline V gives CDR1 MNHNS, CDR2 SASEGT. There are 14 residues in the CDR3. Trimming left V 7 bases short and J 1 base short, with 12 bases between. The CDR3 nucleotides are TGTGCCAGCAACGAAGCTGGAGGCACAGATACGCAGTATTTT. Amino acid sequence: CASNEAGGTDTQYF.

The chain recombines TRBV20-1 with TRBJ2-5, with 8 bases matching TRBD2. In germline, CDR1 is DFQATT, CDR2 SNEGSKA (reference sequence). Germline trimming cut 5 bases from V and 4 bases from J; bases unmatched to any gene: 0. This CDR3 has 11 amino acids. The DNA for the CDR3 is TGCAGTGCTCTAGCGGGAGAGACCCAGTACTTC. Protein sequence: CSALAGETQYF.

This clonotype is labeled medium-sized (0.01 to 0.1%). The CDR3 DNA reads as TGCAGCGTTCTGGGACGGGGGGTCACTGAAGCTTTCTTT. Translation: CSVLGRGVTEAFF. The chain joins TRBV29-1 to TRBJ1-1, with D possibly TRBD1 on 5 matching bases. V was shortened by 5 bases and J by 4 bases, with 14 bases between the two germline ends. This CDR3 has 13 amino acids. Germline-derived CDR1 and CDR2 are SQVTM and ANQGSEA.

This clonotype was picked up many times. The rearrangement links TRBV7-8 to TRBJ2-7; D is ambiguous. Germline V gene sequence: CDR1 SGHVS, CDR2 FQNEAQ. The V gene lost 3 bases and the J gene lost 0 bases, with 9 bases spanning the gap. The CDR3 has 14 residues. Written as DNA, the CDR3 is TGTGCCAGCAGCTTTGGGCACCGCTCCTACGAGCAGTACTTC. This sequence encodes CASSFGHRSYEQYF.

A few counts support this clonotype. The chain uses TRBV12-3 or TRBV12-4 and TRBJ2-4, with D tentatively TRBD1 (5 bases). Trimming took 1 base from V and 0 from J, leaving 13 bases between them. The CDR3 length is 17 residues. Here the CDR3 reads CASSLGTVGLAKNIQYF. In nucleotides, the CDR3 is TGTGCCAGCAGTTTAGGGACCGTGGGGCTAGCCAAAAACATTCAGTACTTC.

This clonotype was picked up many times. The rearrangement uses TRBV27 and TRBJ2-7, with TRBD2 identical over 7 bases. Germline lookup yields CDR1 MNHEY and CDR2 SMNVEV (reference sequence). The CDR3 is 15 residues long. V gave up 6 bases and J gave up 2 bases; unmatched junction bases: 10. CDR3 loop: CASSPGGTKPYEQYF. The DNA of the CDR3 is TGTGCCAGCAGCCCTGGAGGGACTAAACCCTACGAGCAGTACTTC.

CDR3 DNA sequence: TGTGCCAGCAGTTCCCGGACAGTCCATTACTACTACGAGCAGTACTTC. Residues: CASSSRTVHYYYEQYF. The V call is TRBV28, the J call TRBJ2-7; a possible D gene is TRBD1 (6 bases). The CDR3 sequence is 16 residues long. Between the trimmed V and J ends, which lost 4 bases and 3 bases, there was a span of 19 bases. Germline lookup yields CDR1 MDHEN and CDR2 SYDVKM.

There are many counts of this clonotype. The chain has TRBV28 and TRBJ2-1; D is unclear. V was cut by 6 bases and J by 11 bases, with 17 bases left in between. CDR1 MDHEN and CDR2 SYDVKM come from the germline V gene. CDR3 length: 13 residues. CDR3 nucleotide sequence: TGTGCCAGCAGCTCTGGTTCTCCGGGTAAGCAGTTCTTC. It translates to CASSSGSPGKQFF.

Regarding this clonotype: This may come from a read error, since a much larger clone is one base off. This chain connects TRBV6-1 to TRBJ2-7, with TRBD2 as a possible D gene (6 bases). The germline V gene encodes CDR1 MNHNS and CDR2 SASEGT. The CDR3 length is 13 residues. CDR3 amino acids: CATSYGRGDEQYF. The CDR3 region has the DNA TGTGCCACCAGTTACGGACGCGGGGACGAGCAGTACTTC.

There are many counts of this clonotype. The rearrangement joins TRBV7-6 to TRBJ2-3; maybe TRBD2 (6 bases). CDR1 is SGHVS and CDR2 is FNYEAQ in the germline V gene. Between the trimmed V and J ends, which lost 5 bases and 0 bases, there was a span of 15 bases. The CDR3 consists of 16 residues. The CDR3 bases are TGTGCCAGCAGCCAGGGACTCACGACTAGCACAGATACGCAGTATTTT. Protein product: CASSQGLTTSTDTQYF.

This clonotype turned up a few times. The CDR3 sequence is CASSKRTGPNEKLFF. CDR3 bases: TGTGCCAGCAGCAAGAGGACAGGGCCTAATGAAAAACTGTTTTTT. The chain joins TRBV6-1 to TRBJ1-4, with 8 bases that match TRBD1. This CDR3 spans 15 amino acids. Germline CDR1 is MNHNS and CDR2 is SASEGT. V was clipped by 6 bases and J by 3 bases; unmatched bases: 6.

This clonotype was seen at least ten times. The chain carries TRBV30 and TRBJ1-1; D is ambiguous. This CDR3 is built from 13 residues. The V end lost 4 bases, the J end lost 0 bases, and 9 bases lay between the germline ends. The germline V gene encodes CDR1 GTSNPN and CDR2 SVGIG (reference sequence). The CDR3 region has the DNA TGTGCCTGGAATTCAGGAATGAACACTGAAGCTTTCTTT. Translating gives CAWNSGMNTEAFF.

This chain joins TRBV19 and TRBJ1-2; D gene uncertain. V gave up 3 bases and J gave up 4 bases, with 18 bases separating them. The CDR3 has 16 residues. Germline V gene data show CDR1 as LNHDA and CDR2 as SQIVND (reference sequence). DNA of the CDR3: TGTGCCAGTAGTATTCGGTCCGGGAGGCGATCCTATGGCTACACCTTC. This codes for CASSIRSGRRSYGYTF.

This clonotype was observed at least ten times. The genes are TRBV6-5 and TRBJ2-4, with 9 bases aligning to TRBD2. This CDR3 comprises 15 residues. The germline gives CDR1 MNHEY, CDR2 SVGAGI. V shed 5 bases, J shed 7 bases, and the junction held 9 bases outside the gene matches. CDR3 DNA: TGTGCCAGCAGTCCCCGCCCCGCGGGGGGGAACATTCAGTACTTC. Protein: CASSPRPAGGNIQYF.

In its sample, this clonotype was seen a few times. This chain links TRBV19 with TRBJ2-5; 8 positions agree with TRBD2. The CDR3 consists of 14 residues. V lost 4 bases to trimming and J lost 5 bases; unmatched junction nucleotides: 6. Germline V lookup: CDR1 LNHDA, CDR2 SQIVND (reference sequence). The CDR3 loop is CASSKAGVQETQYF. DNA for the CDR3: TGTGCCAGTAGTAAAGCGGGAGTGCAGGAGACCCAGTACTTC.

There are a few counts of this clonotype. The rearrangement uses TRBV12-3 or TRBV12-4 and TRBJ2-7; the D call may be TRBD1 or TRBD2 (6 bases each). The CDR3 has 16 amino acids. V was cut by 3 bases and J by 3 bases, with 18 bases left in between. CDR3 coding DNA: TGTGCCAGCAGTTTGAGGGGGTTGAGGAGGGGCTACGAGCAGTACTTC. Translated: CASSLRGLRRGYEQYF.